This T cell receptor (beta chain) was identified in a study of human T cells and chemical hapten exposure. The study, taken as a whole, reports: Expanded TCR sets contained significantly more large CDR3 similarity clusters than controls.

This clonotype was recorded at least ten times. The target antigen is unknown. The germline V gene encodes CDR1 SGHAT and CDR2 FQNNGV. The V end lost 1 base, the J end lost 3 bases, and 15 bases lay between the germline ends. The CDR3 totals 16 residues. MiXCR, run by TCRdb on the RACE reads, gives a single entry per CDR3 protein. This table holds approximately 320,000 distinct CDR3 sequences, around 5% found once. Time point described: pre-sensitization, week 0. Treatment in this sample: therapeutic diphenylcyclopropenone sensitization with weekly scalp DPC. Blood collection took place prior to placing each patch test.

The clonotype originates from a woman under 30 with alopecia areata. Some clones in this sample may be carry-over from other donors' samples. The specimen was whole blood, collected in connection with sensitization to the hapten diphenylcyclopropenone (DPC). The chain employs TRBV11-2 and TRBJ1-2, with D unresolved. The CDR3 spells CASSLGRYSKHYGYTF. CDR3 bases: TGTGCCAGCAGCTTAGGCCGATATTCGAAGCACTATGGCTACACCTTC. Combining the CDR3 with reference TRBV11-2 and TRBJ1-2 gives the whole variable domain EAGVAQSPRYKIIEKRQSVAFWCNPISGHATLYWYQQILGQGPKLLIQFQNNGVVDDSQLPKDRFSAERLKGVDSTLKIQPAKLEDSAVYLCASSLGRYSKHYGYTFGSGTRLTVV.